This entry lists 15 T cell receptor beta chains sequenced from one sample in a study of cytomegalovirus exposure and HLA in healthy donors. TCRdb's copy holds only in-frame clones and misses some; the assay was immunoSEQ multiplex PCR. The profile shows around 86,000 clones, about 93% of them singletons. The sample consisted of PBMCs. Receptors originate from a woman aged 25 to 39 in good health and CMV-seropositive.

This chain uses TRBV6-4 with TRBJ2-2; 13 positions match TRBD2. The length of the CDR3 is 17 residues. Germline V gene lookup returns CDR1 MRHNA and CDR2 SNTAGT. V trimming: 5 bases; J trimming: 5 bases; junction bases outside the gene matches: 8. The CDR3 DNA reads as TGTGCCAGCAGTTGGTCCACGACTAGCGGGAGGACCGGGGAGCTGTTTTTT. This sequence encodes CASSWSTTSGRTGELFF.

This rearrangement joins TRBV28 to TRBJ2-7, with TRBD1 matching 9 bases. The germline CDR1 and CDR2 sequences are MDHEN and SYDVKM. V dropped 2 bases and J dropped 0; count of bases not matched to a gene: 2. There are 15 residues in the CDR3. The DNA for the CDR3 is TGTGCCAGCAGTTTAGTGACAGGGGGCTCCTACGAGCAGTACTTC. Amino acids: CASSLVTGGSYEQYF. The whole variable domain, filled in from reference TRBV28 and TRBJ2-7, reads DVKVTQSSRYLVKRTGEKVFLECVQDMDHENMFWYRQDPGLGLRLIYFSYDVKMKEKGDIPEGYSVSREKKERFSLILESASTNQTSMYLCASSLVTGGSYEQYFGPGTRLTVT.

The gene calls are TRBV7-9 and TRBJ1-4; tentatively, D is TRBD1 (6 bases). V lost 2 bases to trimming and J lost 8 bases, with 15 bases between them. The CDR3 loop spans 15 amino acids. The germline V gene has CDR1 SEHNR and CDR2 FQNEAQ (reference sequence). The CDR3 is CASSLISQGYEKLFF. DNA for the CDR3: TGTGCCAGCAGCTTAATCAGCCAGGGGTACGAAAAACTGTTTTTT.

A word on this clone: Other DNA sequences in the same sample also yield this CDR3. The chain employs TRBV4-1 and TRBJ2-7; 9 bases fit TRBD1. CDR1 is MGHRA and CDR2 is YSYEKL in the germline V gene. The CDR3 runs to 15 residues. V dropped 1 base and J dropped 2; count of bases not matched to a gene: 3. CDR3 residues: CASSQGTGDPYEQYF. Here the CDR3 DNA reads TGCGCCAGCAGCCAAGGGACAGGGGATCCCTACGAGCAGTACTTC.

CDR3 protein: CASSPYPGQRQNTEAFF. CDR3 bases: TGTGCCAGCAGCCCTTATCCGGGACAGAGACAGAACACTGAAGCTTTCTTT. This chain uses TRBV7-2 with TRBJ1-1; 7 bases are shared with TRBD1. The CDR3 length is 17 residues. Germline V gene sequence: CDR1 SGHTA, CDR2 FQGNSA. V lost 5 bases, J lost 1 base, and 13 bases stayed unmatched.

The chain carries TRBV5-1 and TRBJ2-2, with 14 bases matching TRBD2. J gave up 5 bases and V 4 bases, and 7 bases lay outside the gene matches. CDR1 is SGHRS, CDR2 YFSETQ, per germline. This CDR3 contains 17 residues. The DNA for the CDR3 is TGCGCCAGCAGCCACCGGACTAGCGGGAGGAATACCGGGGAGCTGTTTTTT. Its translation: CASSHRTSGRNTGELFF.

The chain links TRBV11-2 to TRBJ2-2, with D possibly being TRBD1 (6 bases). Deletions cut 2 bases from V and 4 bases from J, with 11 bases between. The CDR3 extends over 15 amino acids. Per germline, CDR1 SGHAT and CDR2 FQNNGV. The CDR3 nucleotides read TGTGCCAGCAGCTTAAACAGGGTCACCACCGGGGAGCTGTTTTTT. Residues: CASSLNRVTTGELFF.

This clone was observed a single time. J is TRBJ2-1 and V is TRBV7-8; 16 nucleotides line up with TRBD2. The CDR3 is made up of 18 amino acids. From germline, CDR1 is SGHVS and CDR2 FQNEAQ. Germline trimming cut 0 bases from V and 5 bases from J; bases unmatched to any gene: 4. The CDR3 loop is CASSLARGLAGGNNEQFF. The CDR3 region has the DNA TGTGCCAGCAGCTTAGCGCGGGGACTAGCGGGAGGGAACAATGAGCAGTTCTTC.

The chain carries TRBV7-9 and TRBJ2-3, with no clear D. The CDR3 spans 14 residues. V lost 0 bases to trimming and J lost 1 base, with 5 bases between them. In germline, CDR1 is SEHNR, CDR2 FQNEAQ (reference sequence). CDR3 amino acids: CASSLAFGTDTQYF. CDR3 DNA: TGTGCCAGCAGCTTAGCGTTCGGCACAGATACGCAGTATTTT.

This clone was observed a single time. This chain connects TRBV2 to TRBJ2-5; a possible D gene is TRBD1 (6 bases). The CDR3 loop spans 13 amino acids. V lost 7 bases, J lost 1 base, and 10 bases lay in between. The germline V gene has CDR1 SNHLY and CDR2 FYNNEI. The CDR3 nucleotides read TGTGCCAGCACAGGGGTCCCCCAAGAGACCCAGTACTTC. Translating it yields CASTGVPQETQYF.

There are a few counts of this clone. CDR3 residues: CASSRRTERQETQYF. The CDR3 region has the DNA TGTGCCAGCAGCCGAAGGACAGAGAGACAAGAGACCCAGTACTTC. The J gene is TRBJ2-5, the V gene TRBV5-6; the D gene is possibly TRBD1 (6 bases). Germline assignment: CDR1 SGHDT and CDR2 YYEEEE. This CDR3 is built from 15 residues. The ends were cut back, 4 bases at V and 2 bases at J, with 15 bases in the middle.

The chain recombines TRBV30 with TRBJ2-7; perhaps TRBD2 as D (6 bases). Trimming left V 1 base short and J 3 bases short, with 10 bases between. There are 13 residues in the CDR3. Germline CDR1 is GTSNPN and CDR2 is SVGIG (reference sequence). DNA of the CDR3: TGTGCCTGGAGTGGCGGGATGAACTACGAGCAGTACTTC. It codes for CAWSGGMNYEQYF.

The gene calls are TRBV27 and TRBJ1-2; D remains unclear. V gave up 0 bases and J gave up 2 bases, with 10 bases separating them. Germline V CDR1 and CDR2: MNHEY, SMNVEV (reference sequence). The CDR3 contains 15 residues. The CDR3 bases are TGTGCCAGCAGTTTATCCCGGGAAAGGAACTATGGCTACACCTTC. The encoded protein is CASSLSRERNYGYTF.

The chain combines TRBV25-1 with TRBJ2-3, with D unclear. Per germline, CDR1 MGHDK and CDR2 SYGVNS. Trimming stripped 5 bases from V and 2 bases from J, with 11 bases between. CDR3 length equals 14 residues. The CDR3 reads CASSTPLVTDTQYF. In DNA form, the CDR3 reads TGTGCCAGCAGTACTCCCCTAGTCACAGATACGCAGTATTTT.

This clone was recorded once. This chain's CDR3 is CASSRDRQPGANVLTF. CDR3 sequence (DNA): TGTGCCAGTTCCCGGGACAGGCAACCTGGGGCCAACGTCCTGACTTTC. The rearrangement links TRBV19 to TRBJ2-6; TRBD1 matches 8 bases. In germline, CDR1 is LNHDA, CDR2 SQIVND (reference sequence). There are 16 residues in the CDR3. The J segment lost 2 bases and the V segment lost 8 bases, leaving 8 bases of the junction unmatched.